The following is a TCR beta chain sequence with its context. This record belongs to a study of Ad26.COV2.S vaccination and SARS-CoV-2 variants. The CDR3 is 14 amino acids. Germline assignment: CDR1 MRHNA and CDR2 SNTAGT. Trimming cost V 3 bases and J 1 base, with 9 bases left between them. Here immunoSEQ multiplex PCR was the method, and the copy in TCRdb shows in-frame clones only, minus some. This repertoire shows around 340,000 clones, around 89% found once; its top ten account for 6.4%. Treatment given: some 20 received Ad26.COV2.S at low or high dose, single or two shots; about 5 received placebo; per-sample allocation not given. Material that was analyzed had been drawn on day 63 after the first vaccine or placebo injection.

The material was peripheral blood, obtained in a trial of Ad26.COV2.S vaccine versus placebo. This chain uses TRBV6-4 with TRBJ1-1; D gene uncertain. The sequence derives from a person between 18 and 59 years old who received the Ad26.COV2.S COVID-19 vaccine or a placebo. DNA of the CDR3: TGTGCCAGCAGTGATGGGTTAACGAACACTGAAGCTTTCTTT. The encoded protein is CASSDGLTNTEAFF.